These T cell receptor beta chains were read from a single sample in a study of cytomegalovirus exposure and HLA in healthy donors. Clones were sequenced by immunoSEQ multiplex PCR, and TCRdb holds only the in-frame ones, with some missing. This sample's table reports tens of thousands of clones. Material for sequencing was PBMCs. Receptor source: a young man in good health and CMV-seropositive. CDR3s include the opening cysteine and the closing phenylalanine or tryptophan. The D gene is left open where the match is weak.

TRBV14	TRBJ2-2	-	CASSQASSSETGELFF	TGTGCCAGCAGCCAGGCTAGCTCGTCGGAAACCGGGGAGCTGTTTTTT
TRBV19	TRBJ2-2	TRBD1	CASSATGGDTGELFF	TGTGCCAGTAGCGCGACAGGGGGCGACACCGGGGAGCTGTTTTTT
TRBV11-1	TRBJ2-5	-	CASSRDYQETQYF	TGTGCCAGCAGCCGGGACTACCAAGAGACCCAGTACTTC
TRBV5-6	TRBJ2-3	TRBD2	CASSLAGHPSTDTQYF	TGTGCCAGCAGCCTAGCGGGACATCCCAGCACAGATACGCAGTATTTT
TRBV5-6	TRBJ2-1	-	CASSLEPGVRNEQFF	TGTGCCAGCAGCTTGGAACCGGGAGTGCGGAATGAGCAGTTCTTC
TRBV4-1	TRBJ1-5	TRBD1	CASSPSGGAGQPQHF	TGCGCCAGCAGCCCCTCAGGGGGCGCCGGTCAGCCCCAGCATTTT
TRBV9	TRBJ1-5	-	CASSVGQANQPQHF	TGTGCCAGCAGCGTAGGACAGGCGAATCAGCCCCAGCATTTT
TRBV29-1	TRBJ1-5	TRBD1	CSVGQGEFQPQHF	TGCAGCGTAGGACAGGGGGAATTTCAGCCCCAGCATTTT
TRBV25-1	TRBJ1-3	-	CASSEYFEDTIYF	TGTGCCAGCAGTGAATATTTTGAGGACACCATATATTTT
TRBV5-1	TRBJ2-1	TRBD1	CASSWAGQGAYNEQFF	TGCGCCAGCAGCTGGGCGGGACAGGGCGCCTACAATGAGCAGTTCTTC
TRBV19	TRBJ1-2	-	CASRPPQGEGYTF	TGTGCCAGTAGACCCCCTCAGGGCGAGGGCTACACCTTC
TRBV6-1	TRBJ1-1	-	CASRDTMNTEAFF	TGTGCCAGCAGGGACACGATGAACACTGAAGCTTTCTTT
TRBV11-2	TRBJ2-2	-	CASSLGLAVNTGELFF	TGTGCCAGCAGCTTAGGTTTAGCGGTGAACACCGGGGAGCTGTTTTTT
TRBV5-1	TRBJ2-1	TRBD2	CASSLRTSGVYNEQFF	TGCGCCAGCAGCCTCCGGACTAGCGGGGTATACAATGAGCAGTTCTTC
TRBV10-3	TRBJ1-3	-	CAITGFSGNTIYF	TGTGCCATCACAGGGTTCTCTGGAAACACCATATATTTT